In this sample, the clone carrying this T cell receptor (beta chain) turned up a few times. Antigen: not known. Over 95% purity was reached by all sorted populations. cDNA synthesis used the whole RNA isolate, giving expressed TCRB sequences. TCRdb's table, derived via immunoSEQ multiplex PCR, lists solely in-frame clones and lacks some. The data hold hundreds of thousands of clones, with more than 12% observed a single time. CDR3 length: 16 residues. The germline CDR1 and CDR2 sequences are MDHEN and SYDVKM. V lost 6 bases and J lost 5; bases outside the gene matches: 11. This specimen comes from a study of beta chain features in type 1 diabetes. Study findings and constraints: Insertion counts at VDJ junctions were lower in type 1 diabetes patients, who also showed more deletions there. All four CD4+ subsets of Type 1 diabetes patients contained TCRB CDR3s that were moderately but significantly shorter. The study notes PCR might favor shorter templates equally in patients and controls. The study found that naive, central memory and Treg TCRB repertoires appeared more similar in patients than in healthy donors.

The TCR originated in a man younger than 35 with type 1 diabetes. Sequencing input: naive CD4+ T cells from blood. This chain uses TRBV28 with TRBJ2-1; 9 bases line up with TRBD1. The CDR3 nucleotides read TGTGCCAGCAGGTTCCACAGGGGGCGCGGGAACAATGAGCAGTTCTTC. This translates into CASRFHRGRGNNEQFF.